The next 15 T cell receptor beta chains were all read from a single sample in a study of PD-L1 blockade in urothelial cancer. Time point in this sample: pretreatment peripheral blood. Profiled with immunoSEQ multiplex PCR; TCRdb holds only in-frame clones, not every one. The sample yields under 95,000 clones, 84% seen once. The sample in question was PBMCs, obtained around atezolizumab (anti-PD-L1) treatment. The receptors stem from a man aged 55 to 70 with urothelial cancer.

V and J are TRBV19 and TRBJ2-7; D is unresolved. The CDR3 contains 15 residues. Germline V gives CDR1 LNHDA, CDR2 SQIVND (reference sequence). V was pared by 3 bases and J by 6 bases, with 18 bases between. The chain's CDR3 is CASSMAPGRPSEQYF. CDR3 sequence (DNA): TGTGCCAGTAGTATGGCTCCTGGGCGTCCGTCCGAGCAGTACTTC.

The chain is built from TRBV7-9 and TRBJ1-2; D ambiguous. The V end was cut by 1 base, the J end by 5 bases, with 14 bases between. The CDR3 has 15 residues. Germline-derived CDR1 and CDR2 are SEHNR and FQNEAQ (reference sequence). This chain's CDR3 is CASSLGARITYGYTF. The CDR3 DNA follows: TGTGCCAGCAGCTTAGGGGCCAGGATTACGTATGGCTACACCTTC.

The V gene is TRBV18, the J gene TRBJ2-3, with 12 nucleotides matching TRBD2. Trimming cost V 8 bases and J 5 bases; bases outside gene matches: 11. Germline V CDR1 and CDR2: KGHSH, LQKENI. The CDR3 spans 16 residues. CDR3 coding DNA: TGTGCCAGCACCCCTCTAGCGGGAGGGCCGGTAGATACGCAGTATTTT. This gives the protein CASTPLAGGPVDTQYF.

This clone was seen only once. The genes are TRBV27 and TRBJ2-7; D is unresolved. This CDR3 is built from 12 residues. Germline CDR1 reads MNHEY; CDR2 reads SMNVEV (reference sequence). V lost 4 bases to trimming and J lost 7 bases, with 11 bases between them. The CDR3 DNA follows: TGTGCCAGCAGTTACAATATGAGGGAGCAGTACTTC. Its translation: CASSYNMREQYF.

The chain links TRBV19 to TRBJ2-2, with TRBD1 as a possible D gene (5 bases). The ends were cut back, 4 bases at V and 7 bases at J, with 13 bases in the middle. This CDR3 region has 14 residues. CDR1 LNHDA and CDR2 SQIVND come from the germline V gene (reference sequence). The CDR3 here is CASSSPGRIGELFF. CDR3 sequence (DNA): TGTGCCAGTAGTAGCCCAGGGCGTATCGGGGAGCTGTTTTTT.

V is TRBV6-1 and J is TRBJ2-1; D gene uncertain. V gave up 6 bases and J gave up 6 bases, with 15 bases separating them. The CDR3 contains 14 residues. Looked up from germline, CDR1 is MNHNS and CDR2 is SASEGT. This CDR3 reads CASSQKRITNEQFF. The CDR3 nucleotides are TGTGCCAGCAGCCAAAAGAGGATTACCAATGAGCAGTTCTTC.

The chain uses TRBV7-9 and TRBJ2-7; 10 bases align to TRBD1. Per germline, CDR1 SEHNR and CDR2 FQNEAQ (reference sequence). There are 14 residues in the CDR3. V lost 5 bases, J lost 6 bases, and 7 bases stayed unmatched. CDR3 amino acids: CASSPGQGVVEQYF. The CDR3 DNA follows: TGTGCCAGCAGCCCCGGACAGGGGGTGGTCGAGCAGTACTTC.

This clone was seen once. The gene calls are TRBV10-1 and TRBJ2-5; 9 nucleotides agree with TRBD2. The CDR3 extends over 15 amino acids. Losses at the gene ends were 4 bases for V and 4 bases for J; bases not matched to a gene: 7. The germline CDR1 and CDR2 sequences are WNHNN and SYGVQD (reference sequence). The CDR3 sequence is CASSAPEAGGETQYF. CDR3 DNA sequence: TGCGCCAGCAGTGCCCCAGAAGCGGGAGGAGAGACCCAGTACTTC.

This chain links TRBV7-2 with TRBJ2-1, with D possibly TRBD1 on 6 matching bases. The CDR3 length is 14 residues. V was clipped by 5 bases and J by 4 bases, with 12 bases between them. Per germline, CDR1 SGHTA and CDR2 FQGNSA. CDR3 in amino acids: CASSLYQGYNEQFF. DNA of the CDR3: TGTGCCAGCAGCCTATATCAGGGGTACAATGAGCAGTTCTTC.

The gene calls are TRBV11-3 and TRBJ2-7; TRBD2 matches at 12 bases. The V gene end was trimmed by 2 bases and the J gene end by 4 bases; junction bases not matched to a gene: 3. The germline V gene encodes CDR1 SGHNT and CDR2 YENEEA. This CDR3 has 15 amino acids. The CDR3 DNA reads TGTGCCAGCAGCTTAAAGACTAGCGGGAGTTACGAGCAGTACTTC. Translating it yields CASSLKTSGSYEQYF.

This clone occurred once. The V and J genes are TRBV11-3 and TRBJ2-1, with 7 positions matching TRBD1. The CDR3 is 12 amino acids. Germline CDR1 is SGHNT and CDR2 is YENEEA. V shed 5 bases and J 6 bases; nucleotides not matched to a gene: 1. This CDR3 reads CASSRDSNEQFF. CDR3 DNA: TGTGCCAGCAGCCGGGACAGCAATGAGCAGTTCTTC.

The DNA of the CDR3 is TGTGCCATCAGCGACGGACAGGCGGGGACGCCCCAGCATTTT. It codes for CAISDGQAGTPQHF. The rearrangement uses TRBV10-3 and TRBJ1-5, with 7 bases matching TRBD1. V lost 6 bases, J lost 9 bases, and 11 bases stayed unmatched. CDR1 and CDR2 (germline): ENHRY, SYGVKD. The CDR3 extends over 14 amino acids.

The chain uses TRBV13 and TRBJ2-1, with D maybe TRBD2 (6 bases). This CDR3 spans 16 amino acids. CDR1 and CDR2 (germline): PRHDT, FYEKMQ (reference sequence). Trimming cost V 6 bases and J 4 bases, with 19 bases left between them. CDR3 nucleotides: TGTGCCAGCAGGGACACGACTAGAACGTTTTACAATGAGCAGTTCTTC. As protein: CASRDTTRTFYNEQFF.

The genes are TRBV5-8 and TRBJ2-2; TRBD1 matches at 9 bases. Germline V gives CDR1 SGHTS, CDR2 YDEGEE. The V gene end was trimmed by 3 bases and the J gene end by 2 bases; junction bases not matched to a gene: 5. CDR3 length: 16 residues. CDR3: CASSSPGQGNTGELFF. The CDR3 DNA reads TGTGCCAGCAGCTCCCCGGGACAGGGCAACACCGGGGAGCTGTTTTTT.

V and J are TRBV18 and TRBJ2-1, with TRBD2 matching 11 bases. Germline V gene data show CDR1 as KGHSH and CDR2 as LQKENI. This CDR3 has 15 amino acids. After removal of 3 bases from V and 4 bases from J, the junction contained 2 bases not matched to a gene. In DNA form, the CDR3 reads TGTGCCAGCTCACCGTGGACTAGCGGGTACAATGAGCAGTTCTTC. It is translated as CASSPWTSGYNEQFF.